Following are 21 T cell receptor beta chains from one sample sequenced in a study of shared clonotypes between healthy human individuals. Sequencing used immunoSEQ multiplex PCR; TCRdb keeps in-frame clones, though not all of them. The top ten clones hold 34% of a sample with approximately 640,000 clones, 90% of them seen once. Sequenced sample: memory CD8+ T cells from PBMCs. Subset specified: CD45RO+ cells pooled with CCR7-negative TemRA cells. The receptors derive from a man in his late teens or twenties in good health. Some clones in this sample may be carry-over from other donors' samples.

This clone was seen once. The J gene is TRBJ2-7, the V gene TRBV4-2, with D uncertain. Trimming cost V 2 bases and J 5 bases, with 16 bases left between them. Germline loops: CDR1 LGHNA, CDR2 YNFKEQ. CDR3 size: 15 residues. Written as DNA, the CDR3 is TGTGCCAGCAGCCAACCACCCGGGCGATCCGACGAGCAGTACTTC. It is translated as CASSQPPGRSDEQYF.

The chain employs TRBV28 and TRBJ2-2; 13 bases match TRBD2. Germline V gives CDR1 MDHEN, CDR2 SYDVKM. V trimming: 6 bases; J trimming: 6 bases; junction bases outside the gene matches: 7. CDR3 length: 16 residues. In nucleotides, the CDR3 is TGTGCCAGCAGCCCGACTAGCGGGAGGAGCGCCGGGGAGCTGTTTTTT. Translating it yields CASSPTSGRSAGELFF.

This clone appeared a single time. This sequence joins TRBV7-3 and TRBJ1-2; a possible D gene is TRBD1 (5 bases). Deletions cut 3 bases from V and 6 bases from J, with 17 bases between. The CDR3 is 15 amino acids. Per germline, CDR1 SGHTA and CDR2 FQGTGA. The CDR3: CASSLGGGRGDGYTF. The CDR3 nucleotides are TGTGCCAGCAGCTTGGGCGGAGGGAGAGGGGATGGCTACACCTTC.

The J gene is TRBJ1-1, the V gene TRBV7-9; 7 positions match TRBD1. The CDR3 is 15 residues long. CDR1 and CDR2 (germline): SEHNR, FQNEAQ (reference sequence). V trimming: 5 bases; J trimming: 4 bases; junction bases outside the gene matches: 10. CDR3 loop: CASSVTGNTGTEAFF. CDR3 bases: TGTGCCAGCAGCGTGACAGGGAATACGGGCACTGAAGCTTTCTTT. The variable domain in full, with the rest retrieved from reference TRBV7-9 and TRBJ1-1, is DTGVSQNPRHKITKRGQNVTFRCDPISEHNRLYWYRQTLGQGPEFLTYFQNEAQLEKSRLLSDRFSAERPKGSFSTLEIQRTEQGDSAMYLCASSVTGNTGTEAFFGQGTRLTVV.

V usage is TRBV5-5 and J usage is TRBJ1-3; TRBD1 matches 10 bases. This CDR3 contains 16 residues. The germline V gene encodes CDR1 SGHKS and CDR2 YYEKEE (reference sequence). Trimming at V came to 4 bases and at J to 5 bases, leaving 9 bases not matched to a gene. The chain's CDR3 is CASSSGDRGIRNTIYF. For the CDR3, the DNA is TGTGCCAGCAGCAGTGGGGACAGGGGAATTAGAAACACCATATATTTT.

On this clone itself: One base separates it from a far larger clone, so it is likely a read error. This chain links TRBV5-4 with TRBJ1-2; no clear D gene. The germline gives CDR1 SGHNT, CDR2 YYREEE (reference sequence). Deletions cut 0 bases from V and 4 bases from J, with 13 bases between. CDR3 length: 15 residues. In DNA form, the CDR3 reads TGTGCCAGCAGCTTGGAGCTGGGGTCCGTCTATGGCTACACCTTC. It codes for CASSLELGSVYGYTF.

The J gene is TRBJ1-3, the V gene TRBV4-1; 7 nucleotides agree with TRBD1. This CDR3 has 16 amino acids. From germline, CDR1 is MGHRA and CDR2 YSYEKL. Germline trimming cut 0 bases from V and 4 bases from J; bases unmatched to any gene: 6. CDR3 sequence reads: CASSQDIRGEGNTIYF. CDR3 sequence (DNA): TGCGCCAGCAGCCAAGATATCAGGGGGGAAGGAAACACCATATATTTT.

The V and J genes are TRBV27 and TRBJ2-1; the D gene is possibly TRBD1 (6 bases). Trimming stripped 7 bases from V and 2 bases from J, with 15 bases between. Germline V gene data show CDR1 as MNHEY and CDR2 as SMNVEV (reference sequence). The CDR3 runs to 15 residues. The CDR3 DNA sequence: TGTGCCAGCACACAGGGCGCGGGCCCCTACAATGAGCAGTTCTTC. Its protein is CASTQGAGPYNEQFF.

This clone was recorded only once. The V gene is TRBV10-1, the J gene TRBJ2-1, with TRBD2 matching over 11 bases. Germline-derived CDR1 and CDR2 are WNHNN and SYGVQD (reference sequence). Trimming took 3 bases from V and 10 from J; bases not matched to a gene: 11. This CDR3 is built from 16 residues. Here the CDR3 reads CASSDGSGRAMGEQFF. The CDR3 bases are TGCGCCAGCAGTGATGGTAGCGGGAGGGCTATGGGGGAGCAGTTCTTC.

The J gene is TRBJ1-4, the V gene TRBV28; 8 bases agree with TRBD1. This CDR3 has 14 residues. Germline values: CDR1 MDHEN, CDR2 SYDVKM. V shed 5 bases and J 6 bases; nucleotides not matched to a gene: 5. CDR3 loop: CASSPRTGYEKLFF. The CDR3 nucleotides read TGTGCCAGCAGTCCGAGGACAGGGTATGAAAAACTGTTTTTT. The full variable domain, in which reference TRBV28 and TRBJ1-4 provide the parts outside the CDR3, is DVKVTQSSRYLVKRTGEKVFLECVQDMDHENMFWYRQDPGLGLRLIYFSYDVKMKEKGDIPEGYSVSREKKERFSLILESASTNQTSMYLCASSPRTGYEKLFFGSGTQLSVL.

This clone is a singleton in its sample. V is TRBV9 and J is TRBJ1-5; D is unclear. Deletions cut 4 bases from V and 5 bases from J, with 13 bases between. The CDR3 totals 14 residues. CDR1 is SGDLS and CDR2 is YYNGEE in the germline V gene. CDR3 nucleotides: TGTGCCAGCAGCACAGCAGAGACCTATCAGCCCCAGCATTTT. Translation gives CASSTAETYQPQHF.

The V call is TRBV27, the J call TRBJ1-1; D gene ambiguous. V was cut by 0 bases and J by 4 bases, with 15 bases left in between. The CDR3 is 16 residues long. Germline loops: CDR1 MNHEY, CDR2 SMNVEV (reference sequence). The CDR3 here is CASSLSSWSGGTEAFF. DNA of the CDR3: TGTGCCAGCAGTTTATCGAGTTGGTCGGGAGGCACTGAAGCTTTCTTT.

The V gene is TRBV27, the J gene TRBJ2-4; TRBD2 is a possible D gene (6 bases). The germline V and J ends were trimmed by 6 bases and 0 bases, with 18 bases remaining between them. The germline CDR1 and CDR2 sequences are MNHEY and SMNVEV (reference sequence). The CDR3 length is 17 residues. The CDR3 is CASRTGTTGVAKNIQYF. CDR3 nucleotides: TGTGCCAGCAGAACCGGGACCACGGGGGTAGCCAAAAACATTCAGTACTTC.

A single count supports this clone. The chain employs TRBV6-1 and TRBJ1-2; D may be TRBD1 (5 bases). V was trimmed by 5 bases and J by 4 bases, leaving 14 bases between them. The CDR3 is 14 residues long. Germline V gene sequence: CDR1 MNHNS, CDR2 SASEGT. The DNA of the CDR3 is TGTGCCAGCAGTCCCCGCGGGACTGCCTATGGCTACACCTTC. As protein: CASSPRGTAYGYTF.

The chain links TRBV5-1 to TRBJ1-1, with 7 bases that match TRBD1. Trimming cost V 0 bases and J 4 bases; bases outside gene matches: 3. The CDR3 runs to 14 residues. The V gene's germline CDR1 is SGHRS and CDR2 YFSETQ. The CDR3 DNA is TGCGCCAGCAGCTTGGTGGGACAGTTCACTGAAGCTTTCTTT. It specifies CASSLVGQFTEAFF.

The chain is built from TRBV28 and TRBJ2-1; either TRBD1 or TRBD2 may supply D (6 bases each). CDR1 and CDR2 (germline): MDHEN, SYDVKM. The germline V and J ends were trimmed by 3 bases and 9 bases, with 21 bases remaining between them. The CDR3 consists of 16 residues. In DNA, the CDR3 is TGTGCCAGCAGTTTTTCTCGGGCTCTGGGGGGCACTGAGCAGTTCTTC. Translating gives CASSFSRALGGTEQFF.

This clone has a single count. CDR3 sequence (DNA): TGTGCCAGCAGCAACGGACAGAATAGCAATCAGCCCCAGCATTTT. Its protein product is CASSNGQNSNQPQHF. This rearrangement joins TRBV13 to TRBJ1-5; possibly TRBD1 for D (6 bases). CDR3 length: 15 residues. V was cut by 5 bases and J by 0 bases, with 11 bases left in between. Germline loops: CDR1 PRHDT, CDR2 FYEKMQ (reference sequence).

This rearrangement joins TRBV28 to TRBJ1-1; D not resolved. The CDR3 has 11 amino acids. The germline gives CDR1 MDHEN, CDR2 SYDVKM. Trimming shortened V by 6 bases and J by 1 base, and 3 bases separated the two germline ends. The CDR3 nucleotides read TGTGCCAGCAGGCCGAACACTGAAGCTTTCTTT. Protein product: CASRPNTEAFF.

CDR3: CASSPPRGVPNYGYTF. DNA of the CDR3: TGTGCCAGCTCACCACCTCGGGGGGTTCCTAACTATGGCTACACCTTC. V and J are TRBV18 and TRBJ1-2; a possible D gene is TRBD1 (5 bases). The CDR3 has 16 amino acids. From germline, CDR1 is KGHSH and CDR2 LQKENI. The V end lost 0 bases, the J end lost 0 bases, and 11 bases lay between the germline ends.

This clone was picked up one time. This chain joins TRBV4-1 and TRBJ1-3; no reliable D call. Germline loops: CDR1 MGHRA, CDR2 YSYEKL. This CDR3 comprises 15 residues. Between the trimmed V and J ends, which lost 4 bases and 7 bases, there was a span of 17 bases. This chain's CDR3 is CASSRTERTGNTIYF. The DNA of the CDR3 is TGCGCCAGCAGCCGCACGGAACGAACCGGGAACACCATATATTTT.

This chain uses TRBV10-1 with TRBJ2-4; D is ambiguous. The CDR3 consists of 15 residues. The ends were cut back, 6 bases at V and 1 base at J, with 13 bases in the middle. CDR1 and CDR2 from the germline V gene are WNHNN and SYGVQD (reference sequence). The CDR3 DNA is TGCGCCAGCAGCGAAGCCCCAGGTGCCAAAAACATTCAGTACTTC. Its protein is CASSEAPGAKNIQYF.